This T cell receptor beta chain was documented in a study of T cell responses to AZD1222 COVID-19 vaccine (dated by TCRdb to the early 2020s). Regarding the complete study: Because spike-specific TCR depth and breadth did not differ between the two schedules, AZD1222 recipients who got a second dose at roughly 4 weeks were pooled with those who got a second dose at roughly 12 weeks. TCR sequencing covered over 230 trial participants: 207 given two doses of AZD1222 and about 26 given two doses of MenACWY control vaccine. Trial participants were enrolled into age subgroups of 18-55, 56-69 and 70-plus years, which contained about 150, 28 and 57 TCR-sequenced participants, respectively.

Concerning this clone: Which antigen it targets is not known. No much larger clonotype is one base removed from it; base qualities were not supplied.

The CDR3 regions of human TCRbeta chains were analyzed by immunosequencing. The original methods were these. Repertoire TCRs were matched against a reference library of SARS-CoV-2-specific TCRs generated with the MIRA antigen-specificity platform. Breadth was defined as the fraction of unique TCRs that were SARS-CoV-2-associated. Depth was defined as the fraction of total T cells that were SARS-CoV-2-associated. Using the MIRA data, every spike-specific TCR was mapped to the spike region that the TCR reacted to and assigned to either a CD4 or a CD8 class. Log10-transformed breadth and depth values were compared by one-way ANOVA with Sidak's multiple comparisons tests. The source is immuneACCESS, and TCRdb retained only in-frame sequences with V and J called. Part of the clones is not carried over; for the studies checked, unresolved V genes explain less than half of this, and the remainder is unexplained. V and J calls and clone size follow that table, whereas D and trimming were derived from the DNA. In this sample the table shows about 88,000 clones, roughly nine tenths of which occur a single time. In total, the top ten clones hold 3.5% to 4.5% of the sample.

The investigation overall reported the following: Reportedly, close to half of the unique spike-specific TCRs recognized epitopes lying outside the regions that are mutated in the B.1.351 and B.1.1.7 variants. Most participants were white British and females outnumbered males, and the authors suggested that clonal diversity may have been underestimated. CD4 TCRs associated with the vaccine covered the entire spike protein, and the dominant responses were in regions 160-218 and 743-854. Conclusions about previously exposed vaccinees were limited because only 5 or 6 AZD1222 recipients were SARS-CoV-2 seropositive at baseline. Spike-specific TCR breadth and depth rose significantly after two AZD1222 doses compared with day 0 and with MenACWY recipients. In the small 56-69-year group, the increase in depth fell short of significance, most likely because of low power. No day 14 peak-response samples were available, so repertoires were characterized only after the peak T cell response.

The time point label, as the study defines it: baseline before first vaccination. Vaccinee samples were obtained from the UK trials COV001 and COV002, which included a single-blind randomized controlled phase 2/3 trial of AZD1222 (ChAdOx1 nCoV-19) in healthy adults. For TCRbeta chain sequencing, PBMC samples from trial participants were taken at day 0 and at day 28 after the second dose. CDR1 and CDR2 were assigned from the germline V gene as SNHLY and FYNNEI. V loses 7 bases of germline sequence and J loses 3 bases, and the interval between the two ends is 10 bases. The CDR3 goes from the cysteine to the phenylalanine over 13 residues. Only the CDR3 part of the read is kept: 39 bases, read in frame from the first base.

This TCR was recovered from an adult in good health. Source: peripheral blood, taken on day 0 of AZD1222 vaccination. The rearranged chain carries TRBV2 and TRBJ1-5; the D gene remains uncertain. The DNA sequence is given as TGTGCCAGCACCGGTATGTTCAATCAGCCCCAGCATTTT. Translated, this is CASTGMFNQPQHF. With the portions outside the CDR3 filled from the reference TRBV2 and TRBJ1-5 genes, the complete variable region becomes EPEVTQTPSHQVTQMGQEVILRCVPISNHLYFYWYRQILGQKVEFLVSFYNNEISEKSEIFDDQFSVERPDGSNFTLKIRSTKLEDSAMYFCASTGMFNQPQHFGDGTRLSIL.